A single sample gave rise to the 24 T cell receptor beta chains below, sequenced in a study of beta chain features in type 1 diabetes (dated by TCRdb to the late 2010s). Overall results and qualifications from the work: Type 1 diabetes patients showed a moderate but significant shortening of TCRB CDR3 length in all four CD4+ subsets.

Antigens for these TCRs are unknown. Library creation used the immunoSEQ multiplex PCR assay. The entire amount of isolated RNA was reverse transcribed using the High Capacity cDNA Reverse Transcription Kit, so the sequenced TCRB transcripts were expressed ones. TCRdb took over this immuneACCESS table, retaining in-frame rearrangements with V and J assigned. Such tables are incomplete; in checked studies, under half of the missing clones stem from an unresolved V gene, and the remainder is unexplained. A total of fewer than 350,000 clones appear in this sample, around 16% of them only once. The ten largest clonotypes hold approximately 0.015% of the sample. Material: naive CD4+ T cells from blood. The sample's cell subset or site label, decoded: true naive CD4+ T cells. Receptor source: a man aged 18 to 35 with type 1 diabetes.

V usage is TRBV15 and J usage is TRBJ2-7; maybe TRBD2 (6 bases). The CDR3 is 14 amino acids. Trimming took 3 bases from V and 2 from J, leaving 11 bases between them. Germline V gene data show CDR1 as LNHNV and CDR2 as YYDKDF (reference sequence). CDR3 DNA sequence: TGTGCCACCAGCAGGGGAGGCAACACCTACGAGCAGTACTTC. Protein product: CATSRGGNTYEQYF.

This clone was counted a few times. The chain joins TRBV29-1 to TRBJ1-2, with 8 bases matching TRBD1. J was trimmed by 7 bases and V by 4 bases; bases with no gene match: 8. Germline-derived CDR1 and CDR2 are SQVTM and ANQGSEA. The CDR3 runs 13 residues. The CDR3 here is CSVGQGAEGGYTF. CDR3 nucleotides: TGCAGCGTTGGCCAGGGGGCGGAGGGTGGCTACACCTTC. Variable domain in full (rest from reference TRBV29-1 and TRBJ1-2): SAVISQKPSRDICQRGTSLTIQCQVDSQVTMMFWYRQQPGQSLTLIATANQGSEATYESGFVIDKFPISRPNLTFSTLTVSNMSPEDSSIYLCSVGQGAEGGYTFGSGTRLTVV.

The chain uses TRBV4-2 and TRBJ2-5; D perhaps matches TRBD1 (5 bases). Trimming took off 1 base at V and 5 bases at J, with 14 bases between the two ends. The CDR3 has 15 amino acids. The germline V gene encodes CDR1 LGHNA and CDR2 YNFKEQ. The CDR3 is CASSQGQSLLETQYF. The CDR3 nucleotides are TGTGCCAGCAGCCAAGGACAGTCGCTGTTGGAGACCCAGTACTTC.

The V gene is TRBV5-4, the J gene TRBJ2-1; D may be TRBD1 (5 bases). The CDR3 sequence is 12 residues long. Germline CDR1 SGHNT, CDR2 YYREEE (reference sequence). With 3 bases removed from V and 7 bases from J, the gap between germline ends came to 8 bases. The CDR3 is CASSSTENEQFF. The CDR3 DNA is TGTGCCAGCAGCTCGACAGAGAATGAGCAGTTCTTC.

There are a few counts of this clone. The chain carries TRBV29-1 and TRBJ2-7; a possible D gene is TRBD2 (5 bases). Germline V gene sequence: CDR1 SQVTM, CDR2 ANQGSEA. The CDR3 is 12 amino acids. V lost 6 bases and J 0 bases, leaving 9 bases between the germline ends. CDR3 amino acids: CSVGESSYEQYF. DNA for the CDR3: TGCAGCGTCGGGGAGAGCTCCTACGAGCAGTACTTC.

This clone was observed a handful of times. The chain carries TRBV29-1 and TRBJ2-3; 8 nucleotides align to TRBD2. This CDR3 spans 13 amino acids. The germline gives CDR1 SQVTM, CDR2 ANQGSEA. With 8 bases clipped from V and 2 bases from J, the junction kept 6 bases outside the gene matches. This chain's CDR3 is CSFSGIYTDTQYF. DNA of the CDR3: TGCAGCTTTAGCGGGATATACACAGATACGCAGTATTTT.

The chain is built from TRBV11-2 and TRBJ2-5, with a weak D call TRBD2 (6 bases). The ends were cut back, 2 bases at V and 5 bases at J, with 12 bases in the middle. CDR1 is SGHAT, CDR2 FQNNGV, per germline. The CDR3 has 14 amino acids. The CDR3 DNA follows: TGTGCCAGCAGCTTAAATGGGGGGAGGGAGACCCAGTACTTC. Protein: CASSLNGGRETQYF. Drawing the rest from reference TRBV11-2 and TRBJ2-5, the complete variable domain is EAGVAQSPRYKIIEKRQSVAFWCNPISGHATLYWYQQILGQGPKLLIQFQNNGVVDDSQLPKDRFSAERLKGVDSTLKIQPAKLEDSAVYLCASSLNGGRETQYFGPGTRLLVL.

This clone has a handful of counts. The V call is TRBV28, the J call TRBJ2-1; 8 bases agree with TRBD2. Germline-derived CDR1 and CDR2 are MDHEN and SYDVKM. The junction had 9 bases not matched to a gene; V was cut back by 6 bases and J by 8 bases. The CDR3 extends over 14 amino acids. The CDR3 region has the DNA TGTGCCAGCAGCCAAAGCGGGGGAGGCGATGAGCAGTTCTTC. As protein: CASSQSGGGDEQFF.

This clone has a handful of counts. The chain is built from TRBV7-9 and TRBJ2-4; D call uncertain. The CDR3 totals 15 residues. CDR1 and CDR2 (germline): SEHNR, FQNEAQ (reference sequence). V was pared by 3 bases and J by 1 base, with 10 bases between. CDR3 coding DNA: TGTGCCAGCAGCTTGGGCAGCCCCGCCAAAAACATTCAGTACTTC. It translates to CASSLGSPAKNIQYF.

The rearrangement links TRBV28 to TRBJ1-1, with D possibly being TRBD1 (5 bases). This CDR3 comprises 12 residues. Trimming shortened V by 5 bases and J by 7 bases, and 11 bases separated the two germline ends. CDR1 and CDR2 from the germline V gene are MDHEN and SYDVKM. CDR3 residues: CASSPRGLEAFF. DNA of the CDR3: TGTGCCAGCAGTCCGCGGGGACTTGAAGCTTTCTTT. Complete variable domain (other parts from reference TRBV28 and TRBJ1-1): DVKVTQSSRYLVKRTGEKVFLECVQDMDHENMFWYRQDPGLGLRLIYFSYDVKMKEKGDIPEGYSVSREKKERFSLILESASTNQTSMYLCASSPRGLEAFFGQGTRLTVV.

The chain employs TRBV9 and TRBJ2-1, with 9 bases identical to TRBD1. The CDR3 extends over 16 amino acids. CDR1 is SGDLS, CDR2 YYNGEE, per germline. The V gene end was trimmed by 0 bases and the J gene end by 0 bases; junction bases not matched to a gene: 1. For the CDR3, the DNA is TGTGCCAGCAGCGTAGAGGGACAGGGCTCCTACAATGAGCAGTTCTTC. Translating it yields CASSVEGQGSYNEQFF.

The rearrangement links TRBV29-1 to TRBJ1-1; 7 bases line up with TRBD1. The V gene's germline CDR1 is SQVTM and CDR2 ANQGSEA. This CDR3 is 14 amino acids long. V was clipped by 5 bases and J by 6 bases; unmatched bases: 12. CDR3 nucleotide sequence: TGCAGCGTTCGAATGACAGGGAGCGTCCCTGAAGCTTTCTTT. Its translation: CSVRMTGSVPEAFF.

The chain employs TRBV25-1 and TRBJ1-2; TRBD1 is a possible D gene (5 bases). Germline V gene data show CDR1 as MGHDK and CDR2 as SYGVNS. Trimming pared 3 bases from V and 3 bases from J, leaving 14 bases between. The CDR3 is made up of 15 amino acids. The CDR3 region is CASSEGGQGDYGYTF. CDR3 in DNA: TGTGCCAGCAGTGAGGGAGGGCAGGGTGACTATGGCTACACCTTC.

This rearrangement joins TRBV6-5 to TRBJ2-3; 9 bases fit TRBD1. The V gene's germline CDR1 is MNHEY and CDR2 SVGAGI. Trimming cost V 0 bases and J 6 bases; bases outside gene matches: 4. This CDR3 has 15 residues. CDR3 loop: CASSYSETGGDTQYF. For the CDR3, the DNA is TGTGCCAGCAGTTACTCAGAAACAGGGGGCGATACGCAGTATTTT.

The chain couples TRBV10-3 to TRBJ2-4; no reliable D call. The V end was cut by 4 bases, the J end by 7 bases, with 11 bases between. There are 13 residues in the CDR3. The germline V gene encodes CDR1 ENHRY and CDR2 SYGVKD. This chain's CDR3 is CAISASNFNIQYF. The DNA of the CDR3 is TGTGCCATCAGTGCGAGTAACTTCAACATTCAGTACTTC.

This chain connects TRBV7-2 to TRBJ2-7; D perhaps matches TRBD2 (7 bases). The V and J ends lost 0 bases and 6 bases respectively, with 9 bases between them. The CDR3 contains 13 residues. Germline CDR1 is SGHTA and CDR2 is FQGNSA. The DNA of the CDR3 is TGTGCCAGCAGCTTAGCGGGAGGGGGCGAGCAGTACTTC. Translated, it gives CASSLAGGGEQYF.

There are a few counts of this clone. J is TRBJ1-2 and V is TRBV28, with 7 bases lining up with TRBD1. This CDR3 has 12 residues. Per germline, CDR1 MDHEN and CDR2 SYDVKM. V lost 7 bases, J lost 3 bases, and 2 bases stayed unmatched. In DNA form, the CDR3 reads TGTGCCAGCAATGACAGGGACTATGGCTACACCTTC. Translated: CASNDRDYGYTF.

This clone has only a few counts. The chain carries TRBV7-2 and TRBJ2-7, with D perhaps TRBD1 (6 bases). Looked up from germline, CDR1 is SGHTA and CDR2 is FQGNSA. The CDR3 length is 13 residues. With 7 bases removed from V and 3 bases from J, the gap between germline ends came to 13 bases. The CDR3 bases are TGTGCCAGCACCCCTTTCAGGGGCTACGAGCAGTACTTC. Protein product: CASTPFRGYEQYF.

The chain is built from TRBV7-9 and TRBJ2-6; D might be TRBD1 (5 bases). CDR3 length: 16 residues. CDR1 and CDR2 from the germline V gene are SEHNR and FQNEAQ (reference sequence). The V end was cut by 4 bases, the J end by 0 bases, with 10 bases between. The CDR3 DNA reads as TGTGCCAGCAGCTACAGGTTCTCCTCTGGGGCCAACGTCCTGACTTTC. As protein: CASSYRFSSGANVLTF.

This clone turned up a few times. The genes are TRBV7-2 and TRBJ2-6; perhaps TRBD1 as D (6 bases). The ends were cut back, 5 bases at V and 1 base at J, with 9 bases in the middle. CDR1 is SGHTA and CDR2 is FQGNSA in the germline V gene. There are 15 residues in the CDR3. CDR3 in DNA: TGTGCCAGCAGCCCAACAGGGTCTGGGGCCAACGTCCTGACTTTC. It yields the protein CASSPTGSGANVLTF.

This rearrangement joins TRBV20-1 to TRBJ2-3; a possible D gene is TRBD2 (5 bases). The CDR3 is made up of 11 amino acids. Germline V lookup: CDR1 DFQATT, CDR2 SNEGSKA (reference sequence). With 6 bases removed from V and 9 bases from J, the gap between germline ends came to 13 bases. The CDR3 DNA is TGCAGTGCCCCGGCGGGTAAAACGCAGTATTTT. This codes for CSAPAGKTQYF.

This clone was seen a handful of times. This sequence joins TRBV30 and TRBJ1-3; D uncertain. V shed 2 bases and J shed 2 bases, with 4 bases lying between them. This CDR3 has 12 residues. CDR1 is GTSNPN, CDR2 SVGIG, per germline (reference sequence). The CDR3 bases are TGTGCCTGGAGTACTCCTGGAAACACCATATATTTT. This sequence encodes CAWSTPGNTIYF.

This clone was seen a handful of times. The V gene is TRBV18, the J gene TRBJ2-7, with D unresolved. The CDR3 has 12 residues. Per germline, CDR1 KGHSH and CDR2 LQKENI. Deletions cut 4 bases from V and 1 base from J, with 5 bases between. In DNA, the CDR3 is TGTGCCAGCTCACTCCCATCCTACGAGCAGTACTTC. It codes for CASSLPSYEQYF.

This clone was detected only a few times. The chain couples TRBV2 to TRBJ2-7; perhaps TRBD1 as D (5 bases). CDR1 is SNHLY, CDR2 FYNNEI, per germline. Trimming left V 2 bases short and J 3 bases short, with 14 bases between. There are 15 residues in the CDR3. The CDR3 DNA sequence: TGTGCCAGCAGTGAACAAGGGGCGCTTAGCTACGAGCAGTACTTC. Translating gives CASSEQGALSYEQYF.